This record covers a single T cell receptor beta chain. The study ran its PCR with 60 Vbeta and 13 Jbeta primers. Per the study methods: Approximately 9.9 million of some 80 million unique TCR beta chains were shared, per a later count. Sequencing was performed with immunoSEQ multiplex PCR; in TCRdb, only in-frame clones are kept and a portion is missing. Clone size and V and J calls were adopted from that table, with D and trimming inferred from the DNA. This sample has roughly 160,000 clones; around 69% occur once, and the top ten carry approximately 1.3%. These data belong to a study of cytomegalovirus exposure and HLA in healthy donors. Germline CDR1 reads KGHSH; CDR2 reads LQKENI. The ends lost 5 bases at V and 0 bases at J; junction bases unmatched: 4. The CDR3 length is 14 residues.

This TCR derives from a man aged 60 to 75 in good health and CMV-seronegative. V is TRBV18 and J is TRBJ2-7; 7 bases map to TRBD1. Sequencing input: PBMCs. CDR3 amino acids: CASSGRQGSYEQYF. Written as DNA, the CDR3 is TGTGCCAGCTCAGGTCGACAGGGCTCCTACGAGCAGTACTTC.